The 19 T cell receptor beta chains below all came from one sample that was sequenced in a study of T cell responses to AZD1222 COVID-19 vaccine. Assay: immunoSEQ multiplex PCR; the TCRdb copy retains only in-frame clones and omits some. The repertoire holds 95,000 to 150,000 clones, 80% to 90% seen once, with around a quarter in the top ten. The sequenced sample was peripheral blood, obtained 28 days after the second AZD1222 dose. Receptors were obtained from an adult who received the AZD1222 COVID-19 vaccine.

The V gene is TRBV2, the J gene TRBJ2-1, with TRBD1 matching 10 bases. This CDR3 contains 13 residues. CDR1 and CDR2 from the germline V gene are SNHLY and FYNNEI. The junction had 5 bases not matched to a gene; V was cut back by 8 bases and J by 7 bases. CDR3 sequence (DNA): TGTGCCAGCGGGGGACAGGGGAGGAATGAGCAGTTCTTC. Translation: CASGGQGRNEQFF.

This clone was counted a few times. This chain uses TRBV18 with TRBJ1-1; D uncertain. Germline V gene data show CDR1 as KGHSH and CDR2 as LQKENI. This CDR3 has 17 residues. V lost 2 bases, J lost 5 bases, and 21 bases lay in between. The CDR3 DNA follows: TGTGCCAGCTCACCAGGAGGCTGGGCGGGCCAAGGGACTGAAGCTTTCTTT. This encodes CASSPGGWAGQGTEAFF.

The rearrangement links TRBV10-3 to TRBJ1-3, with 7 bases that match TRBD1. The trim removed 8 bases at V and 1 base at J, leaving 11 bases unmatched. This CDR3 is 16 amino acids long. Germline-derived CDR1 and CDR2 are ENHRY and SYGVKD. CDR3 protein: CAISAFQGVSGNTIYF. CDR3 coding DNA: TGTGCCATCTCCGCATTTCAGGGGGTTTCTGGAAACACCATATATTTT.

The chain couples TRBV28 to TRBJ1-4; D might be TRBD1 (6 bases). The V gene lost 4 bases and the J gene lost 6 bases, with 12 bases spanning the gap. The length of the CDR3 is 14 residues. In germline, CDR1 is MDHEN, CDR2 SYDVKM. CDR3 DNA sequence: TGTGCCAGCAGTTGGGGAGGGGGGGATGAAAAACTGTTTTTT. Translating gives CASSWGGGDEKLFF.

CDR3 DNA sequence: TGTGCCAGCAGCTTATTCGGGACCTCGAATGAAAAACTGTTTTTT. Translating gives CASSLFGTSNEKLFF. This rearrangement joins TRBV7-8 to TRBJ1-4, with D possibly being TRBD1 (5 bases). This CDR3 contains 15 residues. Germline V gene sequence: CDR1 SGHVS, CDR2 FQNEAQ. V was pared by 2 bases and J by 5 bases, with 12 bases between. The full variable domain, completed using reference TRBV7-8 and TRBJ1-4, is GAGVSQSPRYKVAKRGQDVALRCDPISGHVSLFWYQQALGQGPEFLTYFQNEAQLDKSGLPSDRFFAERPEGSVSTLKIQRTQQEDSAVYLCASSLFGTSNEKLFFGSGTQLSVL.

V and J are TRBV6-2 or TRBV6-3 and TRBJ1-2; maybe TRBD1 (5 bases). The length of the CDR3 is 14 residues. Germline lookup yields CDR1 MNHEY and CDR2 SVGEGT. Trimming removed 6 bases at V and 4 bases at J, with 15 bases between. DNA for the CDR3: TGTGCCAGCAGACCTACCGGGACCCGCTATGGCTACACCTTC. It yields the protein CASRPTGTRYGYTF.

The chain recombines TRBV7-8 with TRBJ1-5; D unresolved. From germline, CDR1 is SGHVS and CDR2 FQNEAQ. CDR3 length: 16 residues. Trimming took off 4 bases at V and 2 bases at J, with 15 bases between the two ends. The CDR3 sequence is CASSSSPGDGNQPQHF. CDR3 bases: TGTGCCAGCAGCTCCTCACCCGGGGATGGCAATCAGCCCCAGCATTTT.

The rearrangement uses TRBV6-5 and TRBJ1-3, with 7 bases fitting TRBD1. V lost 6 bases to trimming and J lost 2 bases; unmatched junction nucleotides: 4. CDR3 length: 14 amino acids. The V gene's germline CDR1 is MNHEY and CDR2 SVGAGI. The CDR3 protein is CASSLTGTGNTIYF. CDR3 in DNA: TGTGCCAGCAGCTTGACAGGGACTGGAAACACCATATATTTT.

The chain joins TRBV6-1 to TRBJ1-1; D is uncertain. CDR3 length: 13 residues. Trimming took off 2 bases at V and 12 bases at J, with 16 bases between the two ends. The V gene's germline CDR1 is MNHNS and CDR2 SASEGT. CDR3 amino acids: CASSESSEEVTFF. CDR3 nucleotides: TGTGCCAGCAGTGAATCCTCAGAAGAAGTGACTTTCTTT.

The chain combines TRBV20-1 with TRBJ1-4; unclear D gene. Germline V gene sequence: CDR1 DFQATT, CDR2 SNEGSKA (reference sequence). V was shortened by 3 bases and J by 8 bases, with 13 bases between the two germline ends. The CDR3 covers 13 residues. The CDR3 spells CSASSGVGEKLFF. CDR3 DNA sequence: TGCAGTGCTAGTTCTGGGGTTGGGGAAAAACTGTTTTTT.

J is TRBJ2-1 and V is TRBV6-4, with 10 bases identical to TRBD2. The CDR3 has 17 residues. Per germline, CDR1 MRHNA and CDR2 SNTAGT. J was trimmed by 1 base and V by 6 bases; bases with no gene match: 9. The DNA for the CDR3 is TGTGCCAGCAGCGTCCTCCCTAGCGGGGGTTCCTACAATGAGCAGTTCTTC. It yields the protein CASSVLPSGGSYNEQFF.

The gene calls are TRBV6-2 or TRBV6-3 and TRBJ2-2, with D possibly matching TRBD1 (6 bases). This CDR3 is built from 20 residues. Per the germline V gene, CDR1 is MNHEY and CDR2 is SVGEGT. Between the trimmed V and J ends, which lost 6 bases and 1 base, there was a span of 27 bases. The CDR3 here is CASSLPLRGSTGKNTGELFF. Written as DNA, the CDR3 is TGTGCCAGCAGCCTCCCTCTAAGGGGGTCGACTGGGAAGAACACCGGGGAGCTGTTTTTT.

The J gene is TRBJ1-6, the V gene TRBV7-8; 7 nucleotides line up with TRBD1. The germline V gene has CDR1 SGHVS and CDR2 FQNEAQ. With 3 bases clipped from V and 0 bases from J, the junction kept 14 bases outside the gene matches. The CDR3 is 20 residues long. CDR3 nucleotides: TGTGCCAGCAGCTTCTCCGGGACAGCAGGCCGGGGCTCCTATAATTCACCCCTCCACTTT. Amino acids: CASSFSGTAGRGSYNSPLHF. The whole variable domain, remainder taken from reference TRBV7-8 and TRBJ1-6, is GAGVSQSPRYKVAKRGQDVALRCDPISGHVSLFWYQQALGQGPEFLTYFQNEAQLDKSGLPSDRFFAERPEGSVSTLKIQRTQQEDSAVYLCASSFSGTAGRGSYNSPLHFGNGTRLTVT.

The chain joins TRBV20-1 to TRBJ2-7; the D gene is possibly TRBD1 (5 bases). This CDR3 is built from 16 residues. V was shortened by 3 bases and J by 4 bases, with 22 bases between the two germline ends. Germline lookup yields CDR1 DFQATT and CDR2 SNEGSKA (reference sequence). CDR3 loop: CSASDGSTTVWYEQYF. In DNA, the CDR3 is TGCAGTGCTAGTGATGGTTCGACGACAGTCTGGTACGAGCAGTACTTC.

The V call is TRBV5-1, the J call TRBJ2-2, with TRBD1 matching over 8 bases. Looked up from germline, CDR1 is SGHRS and CDR2 is YFSETQ. The CDR3 covers 18 residues. V lost 3 bases to trimming and J lost 3 bases; unmatched junction nucleotides: 13. CDR3 in DNA: TGCGCCAGCAGCTCTACTCTAATGGACAGGGTCGACACCGGGGAGCTGTTTTTT. Residues: CASSSTLMDRVDTGELFF.

The chain carries TRBV5-1 and TRBJ2-2; TRBD2 might be the D (5 bases). From germline, CDR1 is SGHRS and CDR2 YFSETQ. CDR3 length equals 16 residues. V lost 4 bases to trimming and J lost 1 base, with 14 bases between them. The CDR3 spells CASSPGNARNTGELFF. The DNA for the CDR3 is TGCGCCAGCAGCCCCGGGAACGCGCGGAACACCGGGGAGCTGTTTTTT.

V gene TRBV5-1 combines with J gene TRBJ2-5; D ambiguous. This CDR3 comprises 13 residues. CDR1 is SGHRS, CDR2 YFSETQ, per germline. Trimming took off 4 bases at V and 5 bases at J, with 12 bases between the two ends. This chain's CDR3 is CASSRMVGETQYF. CDR3 nucleotide sequence: TGCGCCAGCAGCAGGATGGTGGGTGAGACCCAGTACTTC.

The rearrangement uses TRBV29-1 and TRBJ2-7; 7 positions agree with TRBD1. The germline gives CDR1 SQVTM, CDR2 ANQGSEA. The length of the CDR3 is 12 residues. The ends lost 7 bases at V and 5 bases at J; junction bases unmatched: 8. CDR3 bases: TGCAGCGCTGCGACAGGGATCAACGAGCAGTACTTC. Amino acid sequence: CSAATGINEQYF.

This clone was counted between two and nine times. The V and J genes are TRBV3-1 (or the pseudogene TRBV3-2) and TRBJ1-2; D remains ambiguous. Trimming pared 0 bases from V and 0 bases from J, leaving 8 bases between. The CDR3 has 15 amino acids. Germline CDR1 LGHDT, CDR2 YNNKEL (reference sequence). CDR3 in DNA: TGTGCCAGCAGCCAAGATTGGTACGCTAACTATGGCTACACCTTC. This codes for CASSQDWYANYGYTF.